This paragraph reports one T cell receptor (beta chain). No antigen is known for it. These data originate in a study of cytomegalovirus exposure and HLA in healthy donors. General study points: High specificity and sensitivity for cytomegalovirus status were reported for the classifier. Cytomegalovirus-associated status was assigned to about 180 TCR beta chains. The tendency of first-cohort TCR clusters to co-occur in the 100 to 150 validation repertoires was identified by a subsequent analysis.

Donors were drawn from the approximately 130-subject validation cohort, separate from the roughly 610-subject first cohort. Some clones are missing from TCRdb's copy, which holds only in-frame ones; the method was immunoSEQ multiplex PCR. The sample contains 150,000 to 200,000 clones, around 80% of which appear only once. Sequenced sample: PBMCs. This receptor was taken from a woman under 40 in good health and CMV-seropositive.

CDR3 sequence reads: CASSVEVNTEAFF. CDR3 DNA: TGTGCCAGCAGCGTTGAGGTGAACACTGAAGCTTTCTTT. The V call is TRBV9, the J call TRBJ1-1; D is ambiguous. V was shortened by 2 bases and J by 0 bases, with 5 bases between the two germline ends. Germline-derived CDR1 and CDR2 are SGDLS and YYNGEE. The CDR3 spans 13 residues.